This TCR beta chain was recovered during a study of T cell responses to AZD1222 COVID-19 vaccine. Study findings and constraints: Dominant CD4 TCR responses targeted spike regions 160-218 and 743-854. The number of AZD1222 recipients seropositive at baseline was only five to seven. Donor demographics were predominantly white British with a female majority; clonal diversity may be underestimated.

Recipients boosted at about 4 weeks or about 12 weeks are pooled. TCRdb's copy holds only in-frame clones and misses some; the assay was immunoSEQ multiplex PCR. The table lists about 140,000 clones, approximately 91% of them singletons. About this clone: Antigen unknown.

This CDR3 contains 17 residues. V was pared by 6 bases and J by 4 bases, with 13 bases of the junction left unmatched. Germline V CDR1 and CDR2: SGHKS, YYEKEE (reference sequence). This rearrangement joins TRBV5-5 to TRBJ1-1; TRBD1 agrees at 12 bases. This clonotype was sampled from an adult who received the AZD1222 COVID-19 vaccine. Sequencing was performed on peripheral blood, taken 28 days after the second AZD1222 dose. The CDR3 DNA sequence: TGTGCCAGCACCCGGACGCCCGGGACAGGGGGCTTCACTGAAGCTTTCTTT. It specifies CASTRTPGTGGFTEAFF.